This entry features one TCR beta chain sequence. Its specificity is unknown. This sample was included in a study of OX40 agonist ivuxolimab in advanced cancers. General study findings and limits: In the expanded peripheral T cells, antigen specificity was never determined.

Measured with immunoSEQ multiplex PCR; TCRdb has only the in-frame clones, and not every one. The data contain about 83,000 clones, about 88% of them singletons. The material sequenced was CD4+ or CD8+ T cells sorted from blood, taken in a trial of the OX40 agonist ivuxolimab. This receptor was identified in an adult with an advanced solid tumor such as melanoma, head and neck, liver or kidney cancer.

The CDR3 spells CASSKQGLGNSPLHF. The CDR3 DNA reads as TGTGCCAGCAGTAAACAGGGGTTAGGTAATTCACCCCTCCACTTT. This chain joins TRBV5-6 and TRBJ1-6, with TRBD1 matching over 7 bases. This CDR3 is built from 15 residues. V lost 5 bases, J lost 6 bases, and 8 bases stayed unmatched. Germline V gene data show CDR1 as SGHDT and CDR2 as YYEEEE.